This T cell receptor beta chain was identified during a study of T cell responses to AZD1222 COVID-19 vaccine. This CDR3 has 14 residues. The germline V gene has CDR1 SEHNR and CDR2 FQNEAQ (reference sequence). V lost 8 bases, J lost 0 bases, and 11 bases lay in between. This clone was detected once. Repertoires were generated with immunoSEQ multiplex PCR, while TCRdb's copy carries only in-frame clones and drops some. The repertoire holds about 120,000 clones, roughly 88% seen once, with approximately 0.98% in the top ten. This sequence joins TRBV7-9 and TRBJ1-3; no clear D gene. The receptor's source is an adult who received the AZD1222 COVID-19 vaccine. The sample was peripheral blood, taken 28 days after the second AZD1222 dose. The CDR3 region has the DNA TGTGCCAGCGGCAGTTCTACCTCTGGAAACACCATATATTTT. As protein: CASGSSTSGNTIYF.